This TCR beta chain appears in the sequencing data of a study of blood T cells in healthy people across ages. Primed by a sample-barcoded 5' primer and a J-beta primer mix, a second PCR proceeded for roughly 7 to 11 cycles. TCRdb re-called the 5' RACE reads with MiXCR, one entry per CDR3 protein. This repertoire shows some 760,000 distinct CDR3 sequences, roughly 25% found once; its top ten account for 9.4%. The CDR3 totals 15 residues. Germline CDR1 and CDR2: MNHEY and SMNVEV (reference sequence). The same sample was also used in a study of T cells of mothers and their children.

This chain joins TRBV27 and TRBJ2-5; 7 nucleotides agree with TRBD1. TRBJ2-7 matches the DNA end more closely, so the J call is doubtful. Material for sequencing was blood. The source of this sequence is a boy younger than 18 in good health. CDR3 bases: TGTGCCAGCAGTCGTCCGGGACAGCGCTCCTACGAGCAGTACTTC. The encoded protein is CASSRPGQRSYEQYF.